Listed below are T cell receptor beta chains from one sample, sequenced in a study of T cell changes during pregnancy in multiple sclerosis. The repertoire was sequenced with immunoSEQ multiplex PCR; TCRdb's copy has only in-frame clones and lacks some. The table shows about 75,000 clones, with 90% to 95% occurring only once. The sequenced sample was CD4+ T cells from peripheral blood mononuclear cells, obtained after pregnancy. Every receptor here comes from a female donor with multiple sclerosis, enrolled in a pregnancy study. The CDR3 runs from the conserved cysteine through the conserved F or W. Each record gives: V gene, D gene, J gene, clone size, CDR3 DNA, CDR3 protein. A D gene is named only where the DNA matches it firmly. Only some rows state a clone size, as once, few, many or a class for expanded clones.

TRBV19,TRBD2,TRBJ2-1,-,TGTGCCAGTAGTCCGGGCCTAGCGGGAGTTGGTGAGTTCTTC,CASSPGLAGVGEFF
TRBV14,-,TRBJ2-1,-,TGTGCCAGCAGCCGGGTAATCTCTAGCGCTGAGCAGTTCTTC,CASSRVISSAEQFF
TRBV2,TRBD1,TRBJ1-1,-,TGTGCCAGCCGGATGGGGGACGACAGGGCCAACCGGGAAGCTTTCTTT,CASRMGDDRANREAFF
TRBV9,-,TRBJ1-1,-,TGTGCCAGCAGCGTAGAGCCGGGGAAGGGCACTGAAGCTTTCTTT,CASSVEPGKGTEAFF
TRBV18,TRBD1,TRBJ1-5,-,TGTGCCAGCTCACCACAGACAGGGGGCTCGAATCAGCCCCAGCATTTT,CASSPQTGGSNQPQHF
TRBV9,-,TRBJ2-6,once,TGTGCCAGCAGCGTTTCTCTAGCTCTGCCCCGGACTGGGGCCAACGTCCTGACTTTC,CASSVSLALPRTGANVLTF
TRBV4-2,-,TRBJ2-2,-,TGTGCCAGCAGCCAAGCAGGCGTGTCGGCTGGGACCGGGGAGCTGTTTTTT,CASSQAGVSAGTGELFF
TRBV27,-,TRBJ2-1,-,TGTGCCAGCAGTTTACGCAATGAGCAGTTCTTC,CASSLRNEQFF
TRBV28,-,TRBJ2-1,-,TGTGCCAGCAGTTCTCCTACAGGGTCGAGGCTCTTC,CASSSPTGSRLF
TRBV7-9,-,TRBJ1-2,-,TGTGCCAGCAGCTTCGTGGCGGCGGGAGGCTACACCTTC,CASSFVAAGGYTF
TRBV30,TRBD1,TRBJ1-5,-,TGTGCCTGGGGGACAGGGTTCGAACAGCCCCAGCATTTT,CAWGTGFEQPQHF
TRBV30,-,TRBJ2-1,-,TGTGCCTGGACCCGGGGTGTTTACAATGAGCAGTTCTTC,CAWTRGVYNEQFF
TRBV28,TRBD2,TRBJ2-5,-,TGTGCCAGCAGTCTAATGGGGATAGCGGGCGGGAATTACCTCTCAGCGGGGGAGGAGACCCAGTACTTC,CASSLMGIAGGNYLSAGEETQYF
TRBV25-1,-,TRBJ2-6,-,TGTGCCAGCAGTGAAAAAAACGTTGAGAGTTCCGGGGCCAACGTCCTGACTTTC,CASSEKNVESSGANVLTF
TRBV28,TRBD1,TRBJ1-5,-,TGTGCCAGCAGGGGAACAGGGGGCGATAATCAGCCCCAGCATTTT,CASRGTGGDNQPQHF
TRBV15,-,TRBJ2-5,-,TGTGCCACCAGCAGTAGAGCGGTGTCTCCGGGGACCCAGTACTTC,CATSSRAVSPGTQYF
TRBV28,TRBD2,TRBJ2-2,-,TGTGCCAGCAGCTCCCCTCGCGCGGGAGCCTTCGACACCGGGGAGCTGTTTTTT,CASSSPRAGAFDTGELFF
TRBV7-3,-,TRBJ2-1,-,TGTGCCAGCAGCTTAGGAGGTACTAGCCGGAGCTCCTACAATGAGCAGTTCTTC,CASSLGGTSRSSYNEQFF
TRBV7-8,-,TRBJ2-3,-,TGTGCCAGCAGCTTAGGTGGGCAGGGGACCTTGGATACGCAGTATTTT,CASSLGGQGTLDTQYF
TRBV4-2,TRBD2,TRBJ2-1,-,TGTGCCAGCAGCAAGACCGGGACTAGCGGAAACAATGAGCAGTTCTTC,CASSKTGTSGNNEQFF
TRBV29-1,-,TRBJ1-1,-,TGCAGCGTCGAGGTCGGCCGGCGGGAAGCTTTCTTT,CSVEVGRREAFF
TRBV19,TRBD2,TRBJ2-1,-,TGTGCCAGTAGAAAAGCGGGAGGAATAGGTAATGAGCAGTTCTTC,CASRKAGGIGNEQFF
TRBV7-2,TRBD2,TRBJ2-1,-,TGTGCCAGCAGCAATCCCCATTTTAGCGGGAGGAGCAATGAGCAGTTCTTC,CASSNPHFSGRSNEQFF
TRBV5-4,-,TRBJ2-1,-,TGTGCCAGCAGCGTAGATCCGACTTCCGACAATGAGCAGTTCTTC,CASSVDPTSDNEQFF
TRBV6-5,-,TRBJ2-2,once,TGTGCCAGCCGAGTATCCGCCGGGGAGCTGTTTTTT,CASRVSAGELFF
TRBV7-8,-,TRBJ1-4,-,TGTGCCAGCAGCCCAGGGATGCGGGAAAAACTGTTTTTT,CASSPGMREKLFF
TRBV30,TRBD1,TRBJ1-5,-,TGTGCCTGGAGTGTACGTAGGACAGGGACGGGACAGCCCCAGCATTTT,CAWSVRRTGTGQPQHF
TRBV2,TRBD1,TRBJ1-1,-,TGTGCCAGCAGGGGGACAGAGAACACTGAAGCTTTCTTT,CASRGTENTEAFF
TRBV7-9,TRBD2,TRBJ2-1,-,TGTGCCAGCAGCTTCAGGGAGGGATACAATGAGCAGTTCTTC,CASSFREGYNEQFF
TRBV5-4,-,TRBJ2-2,few,TGTGCCAGCAGCTACCGGGACACGACCGGGGAGCTGTTTTTT,CASSYRDTTGELFF
TRBV20-1,-,TRBJ2-7,-,TGCAGTGCTATCCTTTTGTACGAGCAGTACTTC,CSAILLYEQYF
TRBV28,TRBD2,TRBJ2-7,-,TGTGCCAGCAGTCGTGTTAGCGGGAGTTCCTACGAGCAGTACTTC,CASSRVSGSSYEQYF
TRBV21-1,-,TRBJ2-5,once,TGTGCCAGCAGTCCTGGACTAGCGGGAGTGCAAGAGACCCAGTACTTC,CASSPGLAGVQETQYF
TRBV5-4,TRBD2,TRBJ2-1,-,TGTGCCAGCAGCGGAGGGACTAGCGGGAGAGTCGGTGAGCAGTTCTTC,CASSGGTSGRVGEQFF
TRBV4-2,TRBD2,TRBJ2-1,-,TGTGCCAGCAGCCAAGATGATAGCGGGAGCGATGAGCAGTTCTTC,CASSQDDSGSDEQFF
TRBV30,-,TRBJ2-5,-,TGTGCCTGGAGTACCGGGGAGACCCAGTACTTC,CAWSTGETQYF
TRBV4-1,TRBD1,TRBJ2-5,once,TGCGCCAGCAGAGGTTACCGGGACAGCCAAGAGACCCAGTACTTC,CASRGYRDSQETQYF
TRBV23-1,TRBD1,TRBJ2-3,-,TGCGCCAGCAGTTCGGGACAGGGGTGTAAAGGTGAGGCAGATACGCAGTATTTT,CASSSGQGCKGEADTQYF
TRBV4-3,-,TRBJ1-2,-,TGCGCCAGCAGCCAAGCCACAGGGTGGGCCTATGGCTACACCTTC,CASSQATGWAYGYTF
TRBV5-1,TRBD2,TRBJ2-7,-,TGCGCCAGCAGCTTGGCGGGAGGTCTAAACGAGCAGTACTTC,CASSLAGGLNEQYF
TRBV4-2,TRBD2,TRBJ2-5,-,TGTGCCAGCAGCCAAGGAACTAGCGAAGAGACCCAGTACTTC,CASSQGTSEETQYF